Listed here is a single T cell receptor (beta chain). Antigen specificity is unknown. The V gene's germline CDR1 is MNHEY and CDR2 SMNVEV (reference sequence). V was shortened by 5 bases and J by 5 bases, with 12 bases between the two germline ends. The CDR3 spans 13 residues. This sample is drawn from a study of shared clonotypes between healthy human individuals. Notes on the study in general: Only blood was sampled, and tissue TCR repertoires likely differ from blood ones.

Data came from immunoSEQ multiplex PCR; TCRdb stores just in-frame clones and leaves some out. The table lists hundreds of thousands of clones, roughly four fifths of them singletons, with around 12% in the top ten. The chain employs TRBV27 and TRBJ1-2; no definite D call. The clonotype originates from a woman between 40 and 50 years old in good health. Some clones in this sample may be carry-over from other donors' samples. Sequencing used PBMCs. The CDR3 sequence: CASSPSRVYGYTF. CDR3 nucleotide sequence: TGTGCCAGCAGTCCCTCCCGGGTTTATGGCTACACCTTC.